This T cell receptor (beta chain) was observed in a study of naive and memory T cell subsets. Two oligonucleotides, mixed equimolar, formed the beta constant-region primer covering TRBC1 and TRBC2. A 12-nucleotide UMI and the SP2 primer were added to the cDNA 3' end by oligonucleotide ligation. TCRdb called the UMI-ligation and nested PCR reads again in MiXCR, with one record for every CDR3 protein. The sample lists tens of thousands of distinct CDR3 sequences, about 14% occurring once. Alpha and beta libraries were amplified separately from the second PCR onward. CD4+ T cell IFNgamma after overnight CMV lysate exposure gave donor CMV status. The germline V and J ends were trimmed by 11 bases and 10 bases, with 15 bases remaining between them. Germline V gene lookup returns CDR1 WSHSY and CDR2 SAAADI. This CDR3 is 12 amino acids long.

The origin of this receptor is a human donor in good health. The chain recombines TRBV10-2 with TRBJ1-6; no firm D call. Specimen: effector memory CD4+ T cells from blood. The subset here: effector memory, CD45RA- CD27-. CDR3 sequence: CAAGTAGSPLHF. The CDR3 region has the DNA TGCGCCGCCGGCACGGCCGGGTCACCCCTCCACTTT.